What follows are 30 T cell receptor beta chains derived from one specimen sequenced in a study of cytomegalovirus exposure and HLA in healthy donors. Primers for the PCR totalled 60 Vbeta and 13 Jbeta. The assay was immunoSEQ multiplex PCR, and TCRdb's table has in-frame clones only and misses some. The sample has under 200,000 clones; 70% to 85% are singletons. Sequenced material: PBMCs. The source is a woman aged 25 to 39 in good health and CMV-seropositive.

The rearrangement joins TRBV6-5 to TRBJ2-7; a possible D gene is TRBD1 (7 bases). The V end lost 6 bases, the J end lost 5 bases, and 17 bases lay between the germline ends. Germline CDR1 is MNHEY and CDR2 is SVGAGI. The CDR3 sequence is 14 residues long. CDR3 in amino acids: CASSPQGGKDEQYF. The CDR3, as DNA: TGTGCCAGCAGCCCCCAGGGGGGAAAGGACGAGCAGTACTTC.

This chain links TRBV29-1 with TRBJ2-5, with D possibly matching TRBD2 (5 bases). CDR3 length: 16 residues. Deletions cut 0 bases from V and 2 bases from J, with 16 bases between. The germline gives CDR1 SQVTM, CDR2 ANQGSEA. CDR3 sequence reads: CSVEDLAIEEQETQYF. CDR3 bases: TGCAGCGTTGAAGATCTAGCTATAGAGGAGCAAGAGACCCAGTACTTC.

This rearrangement joins TRBV6-1 to TRBJ1-2, with a tentative D call TRBD1 (5 bases). The V end was cut by 9 bases, the J end by 2 bases, with 13 bases between. Germline V CDR1 and CDR2: MNHNS, SASEGT. The CDR3 runs 13 residues. The CDR3 sequence is CASCGATNYGYTF. CDR3 bases: TGTGCCAGTTGCGGGGCCACCAACTATGGCTACACCTTC.

This chain connects TRBV5-1 to TRBJ2-7; 8 positions match TRBD2. The CDR3 runs 17 residues. The ends lost 0 bases at V and 3 bases at J; junction bases unmatched: 11. In germline, CDR1 is SGHRS, CDR2 YFSETQ. CDR3 sequence (DNA): TGCGCCAGCAGCTTGGCCCTCGTGTTAGCGGGAAACTACGAGCAGTACTTC. This codes for CASSLALVLAGNYEQYF.

The chain is built from TRBV2 and TRBJ1-2; D unresolved. Trimming removed 2 bases from V and 8 bases from J, with 15 bases in between. The length of the CDR3 is 14 residues. Germline CDR1 reads SNHLY; CDR2 reads FYNNEI. DNA for the CDR3: TGTGCCAGCAGTGAACGGGATCCCCGGGAGGGCTACACCTTC. Encoded protein: CASSERDPREGYTF.

This chain joins TRBV5-5 and TRBJ2-7; possible D gene TRBD1, 6 bases. Germline values: CDR1 SGHKS, CDR2 YYEKEE (reference sequence). This CDR3 is 18 amino acids long. V lost 0 bases and J 0 bases, leaving 19 bases between the germline ends. The CDR3 nucleotides read TGTGCCAGCAGCTTGGGTAGGGTTAGGGGGAGCCTCTCCTACGAGCAGTACTTC. As protein: CASSLGRVRGSLSYEQYF.

The CDR3 DNA follows: TGCGCCAGCAGCTTGGAGGGACAGGGGGCTGCTGGCTACACCTTC. Its protein product is CASSLEGQGAAGYTF. The genes are TRBV5-1 and TRBJ1-2; 12 bases are a match to TRBD1. This CDR3 has 15 amino acids. The junction had 4 bases not matched to a gene; V was cut back by 0 bases and J by 7 bases. Germline CDR1 and CDR2: SGHRS and YFSETQ.

The V call is TRBV7-9, the J call TRBJ2-7, with 9 bases matching TRBD2. V shed 2 bases, J shed 5 bases, and the junction held 4 bases outside the gene matches. CDR1 SEHNR and CDR2 FQNEAQ come from the germline V gene (reference sequence). CDR3 length: 14 residues. CDR3 amino acids: CASSLQAGGHEQYF. As DNA, the CDR3 is TGTGCCAGCAGCTTACAAGCGGGAGGACACGAGCAGTACTTC.

The V call is TRBV2, the J call TRBJ1-6; 12 bases match TRBD1. The germline V gene has CDR1 SNHLY and CDR2 FYNNEI. V lost 4 bases and J lost 2; bases outside the gene matches: 6. The CDR3 is 18 amino acids. The CDR3 DNA is TGTGCCAGCAGTGTGGGACAGGGGGCTGCACCCTATAATTCACCCCTCCACTTT. Encoded protein: CASSVGQGAAPYNSPLHF.

The chain employs TRBV5-1 and TRBJ1-5; 11 bases are a match to TRBD1. This CDR3 contains 16 residues. J gave up 8 bases and V 0 bases, and 7 bases lay outside the gene matches. The germline V gene encodes CDR1 SGHRS and CDR2 YFSETQ. CDR3 loop: CASSLAGTGGLEPQHF. DNA of the CDR3: TGCGCCAGCAGCTTGGCGGGGACAGGGGGTCTGGAGCCCCAGCATTTT.

The J gene is TRBJ1-5, the V gene TRBV19; possibly TRBD1 for D (5 bases). The CDR3 runs to 15 residues. The V and J ends lost 5 bases and 0 bases respectively, with 11 bases between them. CDR1 is LNHDA and CDR2 is SQIVND in the germline V gene (reference sequence). This chain's CDR3 is CASSRTRPSNQPQHF. As DNA, the CDR3 is TGTGCCAGTAGTCGGACACGACCTAGCAATCAGCCCCAGCATTTT. The full variable domain, rest sourced from reference TRBV19 and TRBJ1-5, is DGGITQSPKYLFRKEGQNVTLSCEQNLNHDAMYWYRQDPGQGLRLIYYSQIVNDFQKGDIAEGYSVSREKKESFPLTVTSAQKNPTAFYLCASSRTRPSNQPQHFGDGTRLSIL.

This sequence joins TRBV10-2 and TRBJ1-4; 9 bases line up with TRBD1. The CDR3 runs 14 residues. Per germline, CDR1 WSHSY and CDR2 SAAADI. After removal of 5 bases from V and 8 bases from J, the junction contained 6 bases not matched to a gene. CDR3 bases: TGCGCCAGCAGTCCCGGGACAGGGACGGAAAAACTGTTTTTT. Encoded protein: CASSPGTGTEKLFF.

The rearrangement links TRBV11-3 to TRBJ2-5; no clear D gene. CDR1 is SGHNT and CDR2 is YENEEA in the germline V gene. V lost 5 bases, J lost 4 bases, and 14 bases lay in between. The CDR3 extends over 14 amino acids. The CDR3 spells CASSPSWALETQYF. The CDR3 nucleotides are TGTGCCAGCAGCCCGAGTTGGGCCCTAGAGACCCAGTACTTC.

CDR3 nucleotides: TGTGCCAGCAGCCAAGAGTATCCCAGAGGGACTACCCGCACAGATACGCAGTATTTT. This translates into CASSQEYPRGTTRTDTQYF. The chain recombines TRBV4-2 with TRBJ2-3, with 7 nucleotides matching TRBD2. The CDR3 spans 19 residues. CDR1 is LGHNA and CDR2 is YNFKEQ in the germline V gene. Trimming cost V 0 bases and J 1 base; bases outside gene matches: 13.

The genes are TRBV6-6 and TRBJ2-4; D unclear. V lost 4 bases and J lost 6, with 13 bases in between. This CDR3 is built from 14 residues. Germline V gene data show CDR1 as MNHNY and CDR2 as SVGAGI (reference sequence). The CDR3 region is CASSSSSAGNIQYF. CDR3 coding DNA: TGTGCCAGCAGTTCCTCTTCTGCAGGAAACATTCAGTACTTC.

V and J are TRBV7-8 and TRBJ2-7; 8 bases map to TRBD1. V lost 5 bases, J lost 1 base, and 10 bases stayed unmatched. The CDR3 sequence is 16 residues long. CDR1 SGHVS and CDR2 FQNEAQ come from the germline V gene. In DNA, the CDR3 is TGTGCCAGCAGCCTAAGGACAGGGAAAGGATCCTACGAGCAGTACTTC. The encoded protein is CASSLRTGKGSYEQYF.

The V gene is TRBV6-6, the J gene TRBJ2-1; 13 bases line up with TRBD2. CDR1 is MNHNY, CDR2 SVGAGI, per germline (reference sequence). Losses at the gene ends were 5 bases for V and 10 bases for J; bases not matched to a gene: 11. The CDR3 spans 16 residues. This CDR3 reads CASSRGLAGRSGEQFF. CDR3 coding DNA: TGTGCCAGCAGTCGGGGACTAGCGGGAAGGTCAGGGGAGCAGTTCTTC.

J is TRBJ2-2 and V is TRBV7-2, with 7 positions matching TRBD1. Germline V CDR1 and CDR2: SGHTA, FQGNSA. This CDR3 is built from 15 residues. Trimming took 5 bases from V and 2 from J; bases not matched to a gene: 5. The CDR3 bases are TGTGCCAGCAGCCCGGGACAGCATAACACCGGGGAGCTGTTTTTT. This sequence encodes CASSPGQHNTGELFF.

The CDR3 protein is CAWRRTTYEQYF. The CDR3 DNA is TGTGCCTGGAGGCGGACTACCTACGAGCAGTACTTC. J is TRBJ2-7 and V is TRBV30; tentative D call: TRBD2 (6 bases). CDR1 GTSNPN and CDR2 SVGIG come from the germline V gene (reference sequence). This CDR3 comprises 12 residues. Trimming stripped 3 bases from V and 2 bases from J, with 8 bases between.

For the CDR3, the DNA is TGTGCCAGCAGGGTGACGACAGGGGGCGACGAGCAGTACTTC. This encodes CASRVTTGGDEQYF. V usage is TRBV7-8 and J usage is TRBJ2-7, with 10 bases lining up with TRBD1. The germline CDR1 and CDR2 sequences are SGHVS and FQNEAQ. V shed 6 bases and J 5 bases; nucleotides not matched to a gene: 7. The CDR3 spans 14 residues.

The chain has TRBV19 and TRBJ2-3; 8 bases are shared with TRBD2. Germline V gives CDR1 LNHDA, CDR2 SQIVND (reference sequence). V lost 9 bases, J lost 9 bases, and 17 bases stayed unmatched. This CDR3 is 15 amino acids long. As DNA, the CDR3 is TGTGCCAGCCGAATCAATAGCGGGACTCCCGCAACGCAGTATTTT. Protein: CASRINSGTPATQYF.

The chain recombines TRBV11-2 with TRBJ1-6, with D unclear. From germline, CDR1 is SGHAT and CDR2 FQNNGV. Deletions cut 5 bases from V and 5 bases from J, with 13 bases between. The CDR3 loop spans 15 amino acids. The CDR3 nucleotides are TGTGCCAGCAGCCTTGGAGACCTGAATAATTCACCCCTCCACTTT. Protein sequence: CASSLGDLNNSPLHF.

The chain joins TRBV7-9 to TRBJ2-7; 7 bases are a match to TRBD1. The J segment lost 0 bases and the V segment lost 5 bases, leaving 10 bases of the junction unmatched. Germline assignment: CDR1 SEHNR and CDR2 FQNEAQ (reference sequence). This CDR3 spans 16 amino acids. CDR3 sequence (DNA): TGTGCCAGCAGCCATGACGACAGGGAAAGCTCCTACGAGCAGTACTTC. It encodes CASSHDDRESSYEQYF.

The chain's CDR3 is CASSAPGGQGTSYEQYF. DNA of the CDR3: TGTGCCAGCAGCGCCCCGGGGGGACAGGGGACTTCCTACGAGCAGTACTTC. This rearrangement joins TRBV25-1 to TRBJ2-7; TRBD1 matches at 10 bases. Germline CDR1 MGHDK, CDR2 SYGVNS. The V gene end was trimmed by 6 bases and the J gene end by 1 base; junction bases not matched to a gene: 12. The CDR3 has 17 residues.

This clone was recorded once. The J gene is TRBJ1-2, the V gene TRBV30, with a possible D match to TRBD1 (5 bases). Trimming shortened V by 3 bases and J by 8 bases, and 16 bases separated the two germline ends. The CDR3 length is 13 residues. The germline gives CDR1 GTSNPN, CDR2 SVGIG (reference sequence). The CDR3 sequence is CAWSYRTMGGYTF. The CDR3 DNA sequence: TGTGCCTGGAGCTACAGGACGATGGGGGGCTACACCTTC.

The gene calls are TRBV9 and TRBJ2-5; no firm D call. Germline V gene sequence: CDR1 SGDLS, CDR2 YYNGEE. The V and J ends lost 4 bases and 1 base respectively, with 11 bases between them. This CDR3 has 14 residues. The CDR3, as DNA: TGTGCCAGCAGCCCCGGCGGTCCCCAAGAGACCCAGTACTTC. Its translation: CASSPGGPQETQYF.

V and J are TRBV5-1 and TRBJ2-3, with a weak D call TRBD2 (6 bases). The V and J ends lost 4 bases and 1 base respectively, with 13 bases between them. From germline, CDR1 is SGHRS and CDR2 YFSETQ. The CDR3 contains 15 residues. As DNA, the CDR3 is TGCGCCAGCAGCCGCTACTCGGGGGGCACAGATACGCAGTATTTT. Protein sequence: CASSRYSGGTDTQYF.

The chain couples TRBV4-1 to TRBJ1-5, with TRBD1 as a possible D gene (6 bases). Trimming stripped 1 base from V and 6 bases from J, with 16 bases between. The V gene's germline CDR1 is MGHRA and CDR2 YSYEKL. CDR3 length: 16 residues. CDR3 nucleotide sequence: TGCGCCAGCAGCCAAGTTTTCCAGGGGAGGGGTCAGCCCCAGCATTTT. Translating gives CASSQVFQGRGQPQHF.

The rearrangement uses TRBV5-6 and TRBJ1-6; perhaps TRBD1 as D (5 bases). The ends were cut back, 4 bases at V and 5 bases at J, with 10 bases in the middle. The germline V gene has CDR1 SGHDT and CDR2 YYEEEE. The CDR3 is 14 amino acids. CDR3: CASSPGGDNSPLHF. CDR3 nucleotides: TGTGCCAGCAGCCCGGGAGGGGATAATTCACCCCTCCACTTT.

The rearrangement joins TRBV10-3 to TRBJ1-2; weak D call: TRBD1 (6 bases). The CDR3 sequence is 16 residues long. The V gene lost 0 bases and the J gene lost 3 bases, with 14 bases spanning the gap. Per the germline V gene, CDR1 is ENHRY and CDR2 is SYGVKD. The CDR3 nucleotides are TGTGCCATCAGTGAGTCTGGGGGGGCCTCCGACTATGGCTACACCTTC. It yields the protein CAISESGGASDYGYTF.